This TCR beta chain was recorded in a study of blood T cell repertoires in COVID-19. The overall study: The United States, Italy and Spain provided the acute and convalescent COVID-19 samples.

The CDR3 spans 12 residues. Trimming stripped 4 bases from V and 6 bases from J, with 7 bases between. Germline values: CDR1 ENHRY, CDR2 SYGVKD. Only in-frame clones appear in the TCRdb table, and some are missing; sequencing was by immunoSEQ multiplex PCR. The sample consists of some 400,000 clones, 80% to 90% of them appearing once. The sequenced material came from peripheral blood. This TCR was sampled from a young woman with COVID-19, enrolled during active disease. The V call is TRBV10-3, the J call TRBJ1-5; the D gene is possibly TRBD1 (6 bases). The DNA of the CDR3 is TGTGCCATCAGTGCAGGGGCTCAGCCCCAGCATTTT. Protein product: CAISAGAQPQHF.